What follows are 5 T cell receptor beta chains derived from one specimen sequenced in a study of blood T cell repertoires in COVID-19. Measured with immunoSEQ multiplex PCR; TCRdb has only the in-frame clones, and not every one. The sample has some 160,000 clones, under 95% seen once. The specimen was peripheral blood. The receptors derive from a man aged 18 to 29 with acute or convalescent COVID-19.

The chain joins TRBV18 to TRBJ2-1; a possible D gene is TRBD2 (6 bases). The CDR3 covers 14 residues. V was trimmed by 3 bases and J by 6 bases, leaving 12 bases between them. CDR1 is KGHSH, CDR2 LQKENI, per germline. The CDR3 loop reads CASSPVRRANEQFF. The CDR3 coding sequence is TGTGCCAGCTCACCGGTGAGGAGGGCCAATGAGCAGTTCTTC.

The CDR3 DNA sequence: TGTGCCAGTTCCGACGACCAGGGTAAAAGAAACACCATATATTTT. Residues: CASSDDQGKRNTIYF. The chain employs TRBV19 and TRBJ1-3; possibly TRBD1 for D (5 bases). This CDR3 region has 15 residues. Germline V gene sequence: CDR1 LNHDA, CDR2 SQIVND (reference sequence). The V gene lost 8 bases and the J gene lost 5 bases, with 19 bases spanning the gap.

The chain joins TRBV6-1 to TRBJ1-2, with 8 nucleotides matching TRBD1. Germline values: CDR1 MNHNS, CDR2 SASEGT. V lost 1 base to trimming and J lost 5 bases; unmatched junction nucleotides: 6. The CDR3 is 15 amino acids. The CDR3 DNA sequence: TGTGCCAGCAGTGAAGTTGGGACAGGCCATTATGGCTACACCTTC. Its protein product is CASSEVGTGHYGYTF.

The chain couples TRBV6-5 to TRBJ1-1; D remains unclear. Trimming pared 4 bases from V and 0 bases from J, leaving 15 bases between. Germline values: CDR1 MNHEY, CDR2 SVGAGI. This CDR3 contains 16 residues. CDR3 in amino acids: CASSLDPGLMNTEAFF. DNA for the CDR3: TGTGCCAGCAGTTTGGACCCCGGACTGATGAACACTGAAGCTTTCTTT.

The rearrangement links TRBV6-6 to TRBJ2-1; 8 bases line up with TRBD2. The CDR3 covers 14 residues. Trimming removed 6 bases from V and 3 bases from J; junction bases left unmatched: 4. CDR1 is MNHNY and CDR2 is SVGAGI in the germline V gene (reference sequence). CDR3 region: CASRIAGLYNEQFF. The CDR3 region has the DNA TGTGCCAGCAGGATAGCGGGACTCTACAATGAGCAGTTCTTC.